This T cell receptor beta chain was profiled in a study of blood T cell repertoires in COVID-19. Study as a whole: The United States, Italy and Spain supplied acute and convalescent COVID-19 samples. From T cells, B-cell-depleted T cells, or PBMCs came the material, which was cDNA or gDNA.

V shed 0 bases and J shed 4 bases, with 6 bases lying between them. Germline V gene lookup returns CDR1 MGHRA and CDR2 YSYEKL. The CDR3 contains 13 residues. Original processing methods: Nucleated cell number was recorded as an estimate derived from reference gene primer amplification. Data came from immunoSEQ multiplex PCR; TCRdb stores just in-frame clones and leaves some out. V, J and clone size were drawn from that table, and D and trimming were deduced from the DNA. The sample contains 100,000 to 150,000 clones, about 72% of which appear only once. Sequenced input: peripheral blood. The clonotype comes from an older woman with acute or convalescent COVID-19. This chain connects TRBV4-1 to TRBJ1-2, with D hard to call. The CDR3 loop reads CASSQDLVYGYTF. The CDR3 region has the DNA TGCGCCAGCAGCCAAGATCTAGTCTATGGCTACACCTTC.